This entry describes one TCR beta chain. The antigen remains unidentified. The data are from a study of T cell responses to AZD1222 COVID-19 vaccine. Study-wide points: Spike-specific TCR breadth and depth went up after people got two AZD1222 doses. AZD1222 recipients seropositive at baseline numbered only five or six. Spike regions recognized by vaccine-associated CD4 TCRs spanned the protein, led by 160-218 and 743-854. Repertoire collection took place solely once the T cell response had peaked.

Here immunoSEQ multiplex PCR was the method, and the copy in TCRdb shows in-frame clones only, minus some. The sample records over 100,000 clones, roughly 90% being singletons. Germline V gene data show CDR1 as SGHTA and CDR2 as FQGTGA. Trimming removed 5 bases from V and 5 bases from J; junction bases left unmatched: 8. The CDR3 is 15 amino acids. Specimen: peripheral blood, collected on day 0 of AZD1222 vaccination. V gene TRBV7-3 combines with J gene TRBJ2-1; the match to TRBD2 covers 8 bases. The source is an adult in good health. The CDR3 reads CASSPIPAGDNEQFF. The CDR3 DNA reads TGTGCCAGCAGCCCCATCCCAGCGGGGGACAATGAGCAGTTCTTC.